This T cell receptor (beta chain) appears in the sequencing data of a study of shared clonotypes between healthy human individuals. The CDR3 is 14 amino acids. Germline loops: CDR1 SGHRS, CDR2 YFSETQ. Trimming shortened V by 4 bases and J by 3 bases, and 11 bases separated the two germline ends. In the case of this clone: This specimen includes other DNA sequences encoding the same CDR3.

TCRdb's copy holds only in-frame clones and misses some; the assay was immunoSEQ multiplex PCR. The sample includes about 490,000 clones, 70% to 80% of them seen just once. Material: PBMCs. V usage is TRBV5-1 and J usage is TRBJ1-3, with D perhaps matching TRBD1 (5 bases). The receptor was derived from a woman aged 40-49 years in good health. Some clones in this sample may be carry-over from other donors' samples. CDR3 region: CASSDGGDGNTIYF. DNA of the CDR3: TGCGCCAGCAGCGACGGGGGAGATGGAAACACCATATATTTT.